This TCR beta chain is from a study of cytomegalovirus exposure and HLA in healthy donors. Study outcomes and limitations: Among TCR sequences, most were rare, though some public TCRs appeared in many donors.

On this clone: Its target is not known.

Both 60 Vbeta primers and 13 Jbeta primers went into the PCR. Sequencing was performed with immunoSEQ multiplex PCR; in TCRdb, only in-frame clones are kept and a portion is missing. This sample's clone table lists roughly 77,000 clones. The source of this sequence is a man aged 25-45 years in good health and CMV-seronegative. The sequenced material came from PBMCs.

CDR3: CASSAGQDTDTQYF. Here the CDR3 DNA reads TGTGCCAGCAGTGCGGGACAGGACACAGATACGCAGTATTTT. The chain carries TRBV6-4 and TRBJ2-3; the match to TRBD1 covers 8 bases. Per the germline V gene, CDR1 is MRHNA and CDR2 is SNTAGT. With 4 bases clipped from V and 2 bases from J, the junction kept 2 bases outside the gene matches. This CDR3 has 14 amino acids.